This record looks at one T cell receptor beta chain sequence and its context. This sample is drawn from a study of blood T cell repertoires in COVID-19. About the study: Donors in the United States, Italy and Spain gave samples during acute or convalescent COVID-19. The cDNA or gDNA used as material had been derived from T cells, B-cell-depleted T cells, or PBMCs.

The CDR3 has 16 residues. Germline V gene sequence: CDR1 LNHDA, CDR2 SQIVND (reference sequence). Trimming removed 4 bases from V and 4 bases from J; junction bases left unmatched: 9. This table comes from immunoSEQ multiplex PCR, and its TCRdb copy is limited to in-frame clones, with some not included. The sample lists about 340,000 clones; around nine tenths were seen once. Sequencing was performed on peripheral blood. This sequence was found in a young woman who had recovered from COVID-19. The rearrangement joins TRBV19 to TRBJ2-2, with 7 bases lining up with TRBD1. CDR3 in amino acids: CASSTPTGVGTGELFF. In DNA, the CDR3 is TGTGCCAGTAGTACCCCAACAGGGGTGGGCACCGGGGAGCTGTTTTTT.